The rows below give T cell receptor beta chains drawn from one sample of a study of quantifying T cell responses using KT2 cells. MiXCR was run by TCRdb on the UMI-ligation and nested PCR reads, yielding one entry per CDR3 protein. Of more than 55,000 distinct CDR3 sequences listed, roughly 12% are singletons. Sequences were obtained from PBMCs spiked with cells of the T cell clone KT2. These receptors all stem from a human donor. CDR3s include the opening cysteine and the closing phenylalanine or tryptophan.

len	v_gene	CDR3aa
15	TRBV2	CASSDSGLWTGELFF
15	TRBV4-3	CASSLRGGSSYEQYF
14	TRBV4-3	CASSQDTSRETQYF
14	TRBV12-3/TRBV12-4	CASSNIQHAGELFF
14	TRBV2	CATTLTSGSQTQYF
15	TRBV6-5	CASSYQQGGIYEQYF
15	TRBV13	CVSTPWGISYNEQFF
16	TRBV7-8	CASSFGLTWQGEKLFF
14	TRBV20-1	CSAELAGGYNEQFF
12	TRBV2	CASSWDNYGYTF
16	TRBV7-9	CASSFASSGSTDTQYF
16	TRBV12-3/TRBV12-4	CASSPRTVSSTDTQYF
15	TRBV11-3	CASSLEGSPLEEQYF
17	TRBV14	CASLREGSYEPNTEAFF
13	TRBV3-1	CASSQGRNYGYTF
13	TRBV20-1	CSAPKGYNQPQHF
10	TRBV6-2/TRBV6-3	CASGESPLHF
15	TRBV6-2/TRBV6-3	CASTYAGAMEQPQHF
12	TRBV25-1	CASGRGTYEQYF
18	TRBV7-8	CASSLRPVGGGSYEKLFF
13	TRBV27	CASSLLSPDTQYF
12	TRBV7-9	CASSREGNEQFF
13	TRBV2	CASSGTGGYEQFF
14	TRBV29-1	CSVRERVSYNEQFF
14	TRBV25-1	CASSELGTKNIQYF
13	TRBV12-3/TRBV12-4	CASSLGESYEQYF
15	TRBV7-2	CASSLTGTGGGEQYF
13	TRBV5-1	CASSLGTVDEQYF
14	TRBV5-1	CASSLPKIGGELFF
16	TRBV19	CASRTRTGGSSEKLFF
12	TRBV28	CASSTRPYGYTF